The entry below gives a single T cell receptor (beta chain) sequence along with its context. The antigen is unknown. This sample is drawn from a study of cytomegalovirus exposure and HLA in healthy donors. Study in general: Around 180 million T cells yielded under 130 million unique TCR beta sequences in earlier analysis.

13 Jbeta primers and 60 Vbeta primers were used for the PCR. Only in-frame clones appear in the TCRdb table, and some are missing; sequencing was by immunoSEQ multiplex PCR. The sample yields 210,000 or so clones, roughly 80% seen once. Study outcomes and limitations: The only immune exposure information that was available was CMV serostatus. Analysis performed later found 16,951 TCR beta sequences associated with HLA alleles at 0.05 false discovery rate. Whilst most TCR sequences proved rare, a subset of public TCRs occurred across many donors.

The CDR3 runs 12 residues. Germline V lookup: CDR1 SGHTA, CDR2 FQGNSA. Trimming took 5 bases from V and 1 from J, leaving 2 bases between them. Sequencing was performed on PBMCs. This receptor was taken from a girl aged 10-17 years in good health and CMV-seronegative. The genes are TRBV7-2 and TRBJ2-2; no reliable D call. CDR3 in DNA: TGTGCCAGCAGCCTGAACACCGGGGAGCTGTTTTTT. This gives the protein CASSLNTGELFF.